This T cell receptor (beta chain) is from a study of blood T cell repertoires in COVID-19. Sequenced by immunoSEQ multiplex PCR; TCRdb stores in-frame clones only, minus some. Among approximately 290,000 clones listed, 84% were seen once. Germline loops: CDR1 SEHNR, CDR2 FQNEAQ (reference sequence). V lost 7 bases to trimming and J lost 4 bases; unmatched junction nucleotides: 6. The CDR3 extends over 14 amino acids. Recruited during active infection, patients (from Seattle) were subsequently followed longitudinally. The chain is built from TRBV7-9 and TRBJ1-2, with 10 bases lining up with TRBD1. The specimen was peripheral blood. The receptor was isolated from a person aged 70 to 80 with COVID-19, enrolled during active disease. CDR3 coding DNA: TGTGCCAGCACCCATCGACAGGGGGCCTATGGCTACACCTTC. Translation: CASTHRQGAYGYTF.